A single T cell receptor beta chain is shown here with its context. This receptor's antigen is unknown. Base quality data are lacking; no much larger clone is found one base away. The CDR3 starts with the cysteine, ends with the phenylalanine, and has 17 residues. The read is trimmed to its CDR3 DNA, 51 bases read in frame from base 1. The germline V end is reduced by 2 bases and the J end by 2 bases; junction bases left unmatched: 9. In the germline V gene, CDR1 corresponds to ENHRY and CDR2 to SYGVKD. The time point label of this sample denotes: baseline before oral tofacitinib. Lesional scalp punch biopsies and peripheral blood were collected from alopecia areata patients. PBMCs were isolated by density centrifugation and stained for CD3, CD4 and CD8, and CD4+ and CD8+ T cells were sorted on a FACSAria. This sample is drawn from a study of CD8+ T cells in alopecia areata listed by TCRdb under 2018. Regarding the study in general: The treated patients took part in an open-label pilot trial in which moderate-to-severe alopecia areata was treated with oral tofacitinib at 5 to 10 mg twice daily. Patients received tofacitinib for 6 to 18 months and were then followed off drug for 6 months to check for delayed response and recurrence. To study T cell clonal expansion in alopecia areata, the researchers applied high-throughput TCRbeta sequencing to both the C3H/HeJ mouse model and human patients. In humans, TCRbeta sequencing was performed on scalp tissue and on sorted CD4+ and CD8+ peripheral blood T cells from healthy controls and from patients with patchy or totalis/universalis alopecia areata. Tofacitinib-treated patients had biopsies at baseline and at 4 and 24 weeks of treatment, with a later scalp biopsy in several patients. Scalp clonality was compared among normal scalp (n=4), patchy alopecia areata scalp (n=8), and alopecia totalis/universalis scalp (n=8). RNA was extracted with the PAXgene miRNA kit for fixed scalp, the miRNeasy kit for PBMCs, and the RNeasy kit for mouse skin. TCRbeta CDR3 regions were amplified by immunoSEQ multiplex PCR using 35 Vbeta forward and 13 Jbeta reverse primers. Results and caveats for the whole study, not just this receptor: Higher clonality and more expanded CD8+ clones were observed in lesional scalp than in normal scalp, particularly in alopecia totalis/universalis, a finding suggestive of antigenic drive. Scalp TCR repertoire analysis is complicated because resident alphabeta T cells in normal human skin are also sequenced, whereas mouse skin is dominated by gammadelta T cells. Compared with mice, TCR sequences shared between patients were less clear, possibly partly because of HLA diversity across the patient population.

The library was made by the immunoSEQ multiplex PCR assay. For TCR sequencing, RNA was extracted from every sample and reverse transcribed into cDNA to serve as template. SuperScript III was used to make first-strand cDNA, primed with a 2:1 mix of oligo-dT and random hexamers. Amplification bias was assessed with a synthetic immune receptor repertoire, and residual bias was removed computationally. In the authors' own workflow: After raw reads were preprocessed to remove errors, the CDR3 was defined following IMGT conventions as running from the conserved cysteine to phenylalanine. Clonality was computed by normalizing Shannon entropy by log2 of the number of productive unique TCRs and subtracting the result from 1. Whether scalp clones were CD4 or CD8 was inferred by matching scalp TCRbeta sequences against CD4 and CD8 repertoires sorted from blood. TCRdb took over this immuneACCESS table, retaining in-frame rearrangements with V and J assigned. Such tables are incomplete; in checked studies, under half of the missing clones stem from an unresolved V gene, and the remainder is unexplained. The V and J calls and the clone size are those of that table, but D and trimming were determined from the DNA. For this sample the table gives 150,000 or so clones, of which approximately 87% were detected only once. Roughly 16% of the sample rests with the top ten.

This clonotype originated in a human donor with alopecia areata. This chain is built from TRBV10-3 and TRBJ2-7; 10 bases in the middle match TRBD2. Material: CD8+ T cells sorted from blood, obtained at week 0. The encoded CDR3 is CAISEGLAGAFPYEQYF. The bases are TGTGCCATCAGTGAGGGCCTAGCGGGGGCCTTTCCCTACGAGCAGTACTTC.